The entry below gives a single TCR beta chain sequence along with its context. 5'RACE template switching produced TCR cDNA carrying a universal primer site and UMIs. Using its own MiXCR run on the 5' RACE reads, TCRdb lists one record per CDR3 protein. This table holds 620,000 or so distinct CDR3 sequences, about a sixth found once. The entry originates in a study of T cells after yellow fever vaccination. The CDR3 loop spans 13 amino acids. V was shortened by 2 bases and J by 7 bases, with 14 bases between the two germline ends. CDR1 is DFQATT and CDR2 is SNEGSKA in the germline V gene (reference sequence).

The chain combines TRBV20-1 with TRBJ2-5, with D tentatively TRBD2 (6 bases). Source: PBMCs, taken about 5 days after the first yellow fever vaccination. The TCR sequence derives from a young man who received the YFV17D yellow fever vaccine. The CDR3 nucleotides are TGCAGTGCTAGAATGGCGGGGATGCGGACCCAGTACTTC. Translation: CSARMAGMRTQYF.